This T cell receptor beta chain was sequenced during a study of T cells in Graves' hyperthyroidism and ophthalmopathy. This CDR3 comprises 18 residues. CDR1 is DFQATT and CDR2 is SNEGSKA in the germline V gene (reference sequence). V was clipped by 3 bases and J by 4 bases; unmatched bases: 20. Patients showing uncontrolled infection, other autoimmune disease, pregnancy or lactation were ineligible. Amplification of TCR beta CDR3 regions used RNA as the template. The HTBI primer set was used in a first-round RT-PCR of the TCR CDR3. TCRdb fed the multiplex PCR reads into MiXCR, producing one record per CDR3 protein. The sample has 300,000 to 450,000 distinct CDR3 sequences, around 25% seen once.

Sequencing was done on a sample of blood. This chain links TRBV20-1 with TRBJ1-2; 7 bases fit TRBD1. The sequence derives from a middle-aged man with Graves' hyperthyroidism. CDR3 sequence reads: CSASNFTGQLKRGYGYTF. The DNA for the CDR3 is TGCAGTGCTAGCAACTTTACGGGACAGCTCAAGCGGGGCTATGGCTACACCTTC.